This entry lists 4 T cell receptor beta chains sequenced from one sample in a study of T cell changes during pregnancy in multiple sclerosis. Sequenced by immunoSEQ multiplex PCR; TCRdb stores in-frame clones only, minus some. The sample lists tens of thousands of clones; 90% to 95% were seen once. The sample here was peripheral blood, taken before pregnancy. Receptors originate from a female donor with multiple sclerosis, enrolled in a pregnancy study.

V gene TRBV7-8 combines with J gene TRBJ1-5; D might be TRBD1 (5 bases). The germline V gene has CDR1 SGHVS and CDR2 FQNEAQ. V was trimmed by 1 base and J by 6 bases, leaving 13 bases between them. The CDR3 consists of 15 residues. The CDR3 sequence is CASSLGQGTGQPQHF. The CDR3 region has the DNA TGTGCCAGCAGCTTAGGTCAGGGAACTGGTCAGCCCCAGCATTTT.

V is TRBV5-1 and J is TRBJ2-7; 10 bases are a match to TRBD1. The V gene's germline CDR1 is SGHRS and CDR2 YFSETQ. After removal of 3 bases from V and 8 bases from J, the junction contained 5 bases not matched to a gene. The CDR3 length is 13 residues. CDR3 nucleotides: TGCGCCAGCAGCTCATGGACAGGGGGGCAGCAGTACTTC. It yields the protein CASSSWTGGQQYF.

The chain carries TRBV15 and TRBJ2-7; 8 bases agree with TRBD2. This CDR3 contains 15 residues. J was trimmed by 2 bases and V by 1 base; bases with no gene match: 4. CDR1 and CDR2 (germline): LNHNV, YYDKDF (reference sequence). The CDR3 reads CATSRVAGQTYEQYF. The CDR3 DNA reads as TGTGCCACCAGCAGAGTAGCGGGGCAAACCTACGAGCAGTACTTC. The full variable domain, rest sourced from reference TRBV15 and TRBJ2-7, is DAMVIQNPRYQVTQFGKPVTLSCSQTLNHNVMYWYQQKSSQAPKLLFHYYDKDFNNEADTPDNFQSRRPNTSFCFLDIRSPGLGDTAMYLCATSRVAGQTYEQYFGPGTRLTVT.

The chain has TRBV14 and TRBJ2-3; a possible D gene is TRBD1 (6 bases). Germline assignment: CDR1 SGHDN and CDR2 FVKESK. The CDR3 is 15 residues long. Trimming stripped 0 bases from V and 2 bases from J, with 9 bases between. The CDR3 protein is CASSQDWGLTDTQYF. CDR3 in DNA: TGTGCCAGCAGCCAAGATTGGGGGCTCACAGATACGCAGTATTTT.